The clone carrying this T cell receptor (beta chain) was seen at least ten times. The entry originates in a study of blood T cell repertoires in COVID-19. V was pared by 3 bases and J by 4 bases, with 12 bases between. The germline CDR1 and CDR2 sequences are DFQATT and SNEGSKA (reference sequence). The CDR3 contains 14 residues. The authors' processing: Reference gene primer amplification gave estimated nucleated cell counts. The table came from immunoSEQ multiplex PCR; TCRdb's copy has only in-frame clones and leaves some out. V and J calls and clone size follow that table, whereas D and trimming were derived from the DNA. This sample has 250,000 to 300,000 clones; over 65% occur once, and the top ten carry 2.5% to 4%.

The clonotype originates from a woman aged 80 or older with acute or convalescent COVID-19. The V and J genes are TRBV20-1 and TRBJ1-4; the D is unclear. The source material was peripheral blood. Written as DNA, the CDR3 is TGCAGTGCTAGTGGGCATTCATTTAATGAAAAACTGTTTTTT. Protein product: CSASGHSFNEKLFF.